This T cell receptor beta chain was found in a study of blood T cell repertoires in COVID-19. Looking at the study overall: Acute-phase and convalescent COVID-19 samples originated in the United States, Italy and Spain. PBMCs, B-cell-depleted T cells, or T cells provided the cDNA or gDNA that made up the material.

Per the study methods: Counts of nucleated cells, estimated from reference gene primer amplification, were obtained. Clones were sequenced by immunoSEQ multiplex PCR, and TCRdb holds only the in-frame ones, with some missing. V and J calls and clone size are given by that table; D and trimming were obtained from the DNA. There are about 210,000 clones in the sample; about 89% occur only once, and more than 4.5% lies in the top ten. CDR3 length: 16 residues. With V trimmed by 6 bases and J by 0 bases, 6 bases remained unmatched. Germline V gives CDR1 SNHLY, CDR2 FYNNEI. The sequenced sample consisted of peripheral blood. The sequence derives from a woman aged 40 to 49 with acute or convalescent COVID-19. This chain joins TRBV2 and TRBJ1-4; 8 bases match TRBD1. CDR3 residues: CASRNRGIATNEKLFF. CDR3 in DNA: TGTGCCAGCAGGAACAGGGGGATAGCAACTAATGAAAAACTGTTTTTT.